Below, 4 T cell receptor beta chains from the same sample are listed, as sequenced in a study of multiple sclerosis patients with progressive multifocal leukoencephalopathy. Data came from immunoSEQ multiplex PCR; TCRdb stores just in-frame clones and leaves some out. The table has fewer than 40,000 clones, 90% to 95% seen once. Regarding time point: before natalizumab initiation. The sequenced sample was PBMCs. The origin of the receptors is a young man with multiple sclerosis.

The V call is TRBV30, the J call TRBJ2-7; 10 bases are shared with TRBD1. The trim removed 3 bases at V and 7 bases at J, leaving 9 bases unmatched. The CDR3 sequence is 14 residues long. Germline-derived CDR1 and CDR2 are GTSNPN and SVGIG (reference sequence). CDR3 nucleotides: TGTGCCTGGAGGCATCGACAGGGGGCGGGGGAGCAGTACTTC. Protein: CAWRHRQGAGEQYF.

The CDR3 sequence is CASSFRNQQYF. CDR3 DNA: TGTGCCAGCAGTTTTAGAAACCAGCAGTACTTC. The V call is TRBV2, the J call TRBJ2-7; D ambiguous. This CDR3 spans 11 amino acids. CDR1 is SNHLY, CDR2 FYNNEI, per germline. Trimming stripped 5 bases from V and 8 bases from J, with 10 bases between. The complete variable domain, with remaining parts taken from reference TRBV2 and TRBJ2-7, reads EPEVTQTPSHQVTQMGQEVILRCVPISNHLYFYWYRQILGQKVEFLVSFYNNEISEKSEIFDDQFSVERPDGSNFTLKIRSTKLEDSAMYFCASSFRNQQYFGPGTRLTVT.

The V call is TRBV7-8, the J call TRBJ1-4; no definite D call. Trimming shortened V by 5 bases and J by 0 bases, and 10 bases separated the two germline ends. Germline V CDR1 and CDR2: SGHVS, FQNEAQ. The CDR3 runs to 15 residues. The CDR3 reads CASSLTWATNEKLFF. The CDR3 nucleotides are TGTGCCAGCAGCCTAACATGGGCAACTAATGAAAAACTGTTTTTT.

The rearrangement links TRBV7-9 to TRBJ1-5; TRBD1 might be the D (5 bases). The germline V gene encodes CDR1 SEHNR and CDR2 FQNEAQ (reference sequence). This CDR3 has 13 amino acids. The V end lost 3 bases, the J end lost 6 bases, and 9 bases lay between the germline ends. The CDR3 reads CASSFEGSQPQHF. The CDR3 DNA sequence: TGTGCCAGCAGCTTTGAGGGGAGTCAGCCCCAGCATTTT.